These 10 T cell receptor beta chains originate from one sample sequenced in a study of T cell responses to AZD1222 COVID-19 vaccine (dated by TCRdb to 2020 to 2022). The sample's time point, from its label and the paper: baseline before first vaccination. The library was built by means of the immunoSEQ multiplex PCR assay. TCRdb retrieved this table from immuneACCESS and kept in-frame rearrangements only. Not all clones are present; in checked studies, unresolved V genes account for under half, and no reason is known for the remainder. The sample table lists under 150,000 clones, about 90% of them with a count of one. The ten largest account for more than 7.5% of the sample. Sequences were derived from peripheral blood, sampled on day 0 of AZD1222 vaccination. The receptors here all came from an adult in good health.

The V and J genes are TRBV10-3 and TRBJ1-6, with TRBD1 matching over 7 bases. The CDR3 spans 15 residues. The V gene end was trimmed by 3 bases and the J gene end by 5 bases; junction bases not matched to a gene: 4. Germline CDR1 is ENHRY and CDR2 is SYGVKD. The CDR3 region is CAISDQGGDNSPLHF. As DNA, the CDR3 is TGTGCCATCAGTGACCAGGGGGGAGATAATTCACCCCTCCACTTT.

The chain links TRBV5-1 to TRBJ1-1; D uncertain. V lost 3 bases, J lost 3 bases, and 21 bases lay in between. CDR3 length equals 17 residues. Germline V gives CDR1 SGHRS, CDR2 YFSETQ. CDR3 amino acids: CASSSRPGIGWDTEAFF. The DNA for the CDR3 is TGCGCCAGCAGCTCAAGACCCGGGATTGGGTGGGACACTGAAGCTTTCTTT.

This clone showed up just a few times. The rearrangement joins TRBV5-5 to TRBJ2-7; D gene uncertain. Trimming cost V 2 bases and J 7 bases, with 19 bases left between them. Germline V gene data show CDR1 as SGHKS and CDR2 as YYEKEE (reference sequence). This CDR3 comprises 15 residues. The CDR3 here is CASSFWASPAWEQYF. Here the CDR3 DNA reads TGTGCCAGCAGCTTTTGGGCCAGTCCCGCGTGGGAGCAGTACTTC. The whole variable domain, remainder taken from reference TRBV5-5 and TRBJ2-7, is DAGVTQSPTHLIKTRGQQVTLRCSPISGHKSVSWYQQVLGQGPQFIFQYYEKEERGRGNFPDRFSARQFPNYSSELNVNALLLGDSALYLCASSFWASPAWEQYFGPGTRLTVT.

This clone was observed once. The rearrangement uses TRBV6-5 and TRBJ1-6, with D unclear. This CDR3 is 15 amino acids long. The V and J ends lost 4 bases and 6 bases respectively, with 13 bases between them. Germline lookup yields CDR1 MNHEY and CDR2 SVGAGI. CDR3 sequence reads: CASSFLDLSNSPLHF. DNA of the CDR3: TGTGCCAGCAGTTTCCTGGATCTGTCTAATTCACCCCTCCACTTT.

CDR3 region: CASSLGRGRNTEAFF. In nucleotides, the CDR3 is TGTGCCAGCAGCTTAGGTCGGGGACGGAACACTGAAGCTTTCTTT. V is TRBV11-2 and J is TRBJ1-1; tentatively, D is TRBD1 (5 bases). This CDR3 is 15 amino acids long. CDR1 is SGHAT and CDR2 is FQNNGV in the germline V gene. The germline V and J ends were trimmed by 1 base and 1 base, with 10 bases remaining between them.

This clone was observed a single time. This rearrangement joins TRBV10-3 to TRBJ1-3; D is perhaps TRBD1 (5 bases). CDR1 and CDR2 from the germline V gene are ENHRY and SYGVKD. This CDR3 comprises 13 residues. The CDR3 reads CKGVHPRGNTIYF. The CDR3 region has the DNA TGTAAAGGGGTGCACCCTCGGGGAAACACCATATATTTT.

CDR3 in amino acids: CASSTSGASGYTF. CDR3 in DNA: TGTGCCAGTAGTACCTCGGGGGCTAGTGGCTACACCTTC. The rearrangement uses TRBV19 and TRBJ1-2, with D perhaps TRBD1 (6 bases). V was pared by 4 bases and J by 7 bases, with 13 bases between. Germline loops: CDR1 LNHDA, CDR2 SQIVND (reference sequence). The CDR3 is 13 amino acids. The full variable domain, its missing parts supplied by reference TRBV19 and TRBJ1-2, is DGGITQSPKYLFRKEGQNVTLSCEQNLNHDAMYWYRQDPGQGLRLIYYSQIVNDFQKGDIAEGYSVSREKKESFPLTVTSAQKNPTAFYLCASSTSGASGYTFGSGTRLTVV.

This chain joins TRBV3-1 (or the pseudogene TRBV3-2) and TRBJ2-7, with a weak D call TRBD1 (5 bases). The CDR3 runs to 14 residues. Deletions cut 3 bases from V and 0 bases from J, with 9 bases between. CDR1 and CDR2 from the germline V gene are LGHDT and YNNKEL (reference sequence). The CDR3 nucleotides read TGTGCCAGCAGCCATACAGGCAGCTCCTACGAGCAGTACTTC. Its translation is CASSHTGSSYEQYF.

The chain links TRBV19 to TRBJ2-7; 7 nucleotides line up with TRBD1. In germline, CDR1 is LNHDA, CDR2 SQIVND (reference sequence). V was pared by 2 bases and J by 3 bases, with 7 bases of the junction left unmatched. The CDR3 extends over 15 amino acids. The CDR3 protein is CASSISRQGNYEQYF. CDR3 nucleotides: TGTGCCAGTAGTATATCCCGACAGGGAAACTACGAGCAGTACTTC.

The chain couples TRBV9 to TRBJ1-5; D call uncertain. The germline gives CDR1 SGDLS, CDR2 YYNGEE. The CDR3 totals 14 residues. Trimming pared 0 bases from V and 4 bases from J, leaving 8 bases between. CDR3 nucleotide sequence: TGTGCCAGCAGCGTAGACAGTCAGAATCAGCCCCAGCATTTT. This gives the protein CASSVDSQNQPQHF. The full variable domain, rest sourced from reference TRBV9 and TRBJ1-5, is DSGVTQTPKHLITATGQRVTLRCSPRSGDLSVYWYQQSLDQGLQFLIQYYNGEERAKGNILERFSAQQFPDLHSELNLSSLELGDSALYFCASSVDSQNQPQHFGDGTRLSIL.